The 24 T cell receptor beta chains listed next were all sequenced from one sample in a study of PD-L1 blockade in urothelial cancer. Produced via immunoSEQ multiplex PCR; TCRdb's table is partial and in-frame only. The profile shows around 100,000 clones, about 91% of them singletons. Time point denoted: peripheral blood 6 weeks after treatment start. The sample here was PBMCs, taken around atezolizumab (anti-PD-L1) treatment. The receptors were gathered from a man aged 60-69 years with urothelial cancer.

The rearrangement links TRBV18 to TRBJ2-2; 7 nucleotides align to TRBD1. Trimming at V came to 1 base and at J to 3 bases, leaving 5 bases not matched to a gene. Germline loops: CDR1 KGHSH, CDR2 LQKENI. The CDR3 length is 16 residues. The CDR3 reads CASSPLLGQHTGELFF. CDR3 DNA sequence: TGTGCCAGCTCACCACTTTTGGGACAGCACACCGGGGAGCTGTTTTTT.

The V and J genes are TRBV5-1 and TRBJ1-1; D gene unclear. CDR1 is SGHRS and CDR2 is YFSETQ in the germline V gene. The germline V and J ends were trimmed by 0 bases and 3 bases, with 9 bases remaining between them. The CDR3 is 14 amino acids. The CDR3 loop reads CASSLGGTDTEAFF. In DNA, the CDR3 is TGCGCCAGCAGCTTGGGTGGCACAGACACTGAAGCTTTCTTT.

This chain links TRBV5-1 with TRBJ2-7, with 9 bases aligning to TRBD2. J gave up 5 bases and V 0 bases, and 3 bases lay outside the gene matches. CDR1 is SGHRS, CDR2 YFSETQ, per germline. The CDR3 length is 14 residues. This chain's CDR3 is CASSLGTSVDEQYF. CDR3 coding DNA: TGCGCCAGCAGCTTGGGGACTAGCGTCGACGAGCAGTACTTC.

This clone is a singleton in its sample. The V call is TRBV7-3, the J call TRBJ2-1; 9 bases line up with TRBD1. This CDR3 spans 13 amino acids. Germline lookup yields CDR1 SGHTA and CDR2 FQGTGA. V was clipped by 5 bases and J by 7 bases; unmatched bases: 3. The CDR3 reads CASSMTGGNEQFF. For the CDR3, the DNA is TGTGCCAGCAGCATGACAGGGGGGAATGAGCAGTTCTTC. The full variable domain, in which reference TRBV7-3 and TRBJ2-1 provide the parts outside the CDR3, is GAGVSQTPSNKVTEKGKYVELRCDPISGHTALYWYRQSLGQGPEFLIYFQGTGAADDSGLPNDRFFAVRPEGSVSTLKIQRTERGDSAVYLCASSMTGGNEQFFGPGTRLTVL.

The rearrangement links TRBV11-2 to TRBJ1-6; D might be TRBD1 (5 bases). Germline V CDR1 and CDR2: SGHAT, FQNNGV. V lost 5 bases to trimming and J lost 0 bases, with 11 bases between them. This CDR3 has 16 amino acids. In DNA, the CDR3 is TGTGCCAGCAGCGCCCGACAGAGCTCCTATAATTCACCCCTCCACTTT. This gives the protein CASSARQSSYNSPLHF.

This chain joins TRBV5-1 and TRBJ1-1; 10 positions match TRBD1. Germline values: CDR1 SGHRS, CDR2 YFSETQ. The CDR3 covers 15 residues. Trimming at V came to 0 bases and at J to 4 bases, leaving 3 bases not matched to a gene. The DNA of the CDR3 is TGCGCCAGCAGCTTGGGACAGGGGGCCTCCACTGAAGCTTTCTTT. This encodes CASSLGQGASTEAFF.

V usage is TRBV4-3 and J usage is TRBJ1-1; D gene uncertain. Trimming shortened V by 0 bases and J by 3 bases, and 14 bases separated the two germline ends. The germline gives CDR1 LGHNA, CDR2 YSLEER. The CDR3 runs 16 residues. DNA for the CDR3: TGCGCCAGCAGCCAAGATCGACGAGACGGGGACACTGAAGCTTTCTTT. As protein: CASSQDRRDGDTEAFF.

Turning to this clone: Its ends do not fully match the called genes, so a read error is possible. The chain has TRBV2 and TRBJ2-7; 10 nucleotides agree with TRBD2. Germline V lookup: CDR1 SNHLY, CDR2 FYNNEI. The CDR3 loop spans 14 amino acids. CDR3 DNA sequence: TGTGCCAGCAGTGGGGGTCTAGCGGGGGTTAGCAGACACTTC. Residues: CASSGGLAGVSRHF.

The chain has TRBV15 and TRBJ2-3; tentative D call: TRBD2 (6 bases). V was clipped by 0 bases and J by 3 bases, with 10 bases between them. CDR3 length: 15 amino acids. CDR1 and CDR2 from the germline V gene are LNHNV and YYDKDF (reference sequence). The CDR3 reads CATSRDLLATDTQYF. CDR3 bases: TGTGCCACCAGCAGAGATCTTCTAGCGACAGATACGCAGTATTTT. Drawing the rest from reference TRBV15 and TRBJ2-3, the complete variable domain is DAMVIQNPRYQVTQFGKPVTLSCSQTLNHNVMYWYQQKSSQAPKLLFHYYDKDFNNEADTPDNFQSRRPNTSFCFLDIRSPGLGDTAMYLCATSRDLLATDTQYFGPGTRLTVL.

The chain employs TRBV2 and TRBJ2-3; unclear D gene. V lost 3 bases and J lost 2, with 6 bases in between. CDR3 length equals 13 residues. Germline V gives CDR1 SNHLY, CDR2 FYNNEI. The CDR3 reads CASSDTSTDTQYF. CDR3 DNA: TGTGCCAGCAGTGACACTTCCACAGATACGCAGTATTTT.

Written as DNA, the CDR3 is TGCAGCGTGCCGAATCGGGACAGGGGGCAAGCTAACTATGGCTACACCTTC. As protein: CSVPNRDRGQANYGYTF. This chain connects TRBV29-1 to TRBJ1-2, with 12 bases aligning to TRBD1. V was pared by 6 bases and J by 0 bases, with 11 bases of the junction left unmatched. The CDR3 runs 17 residues. CDR1 is SQVTM and CDR2 is ANQGSEA in the germline V gene.

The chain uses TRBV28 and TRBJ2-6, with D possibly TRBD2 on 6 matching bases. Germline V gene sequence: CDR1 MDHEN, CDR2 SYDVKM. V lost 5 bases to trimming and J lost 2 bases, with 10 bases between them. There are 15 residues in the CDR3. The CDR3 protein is CASSARRAGANVLTF. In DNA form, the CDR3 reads TGTGCCAGCAGTGCTAGGAGGGCTGGGGCCAACGTCCTGACTTTC.

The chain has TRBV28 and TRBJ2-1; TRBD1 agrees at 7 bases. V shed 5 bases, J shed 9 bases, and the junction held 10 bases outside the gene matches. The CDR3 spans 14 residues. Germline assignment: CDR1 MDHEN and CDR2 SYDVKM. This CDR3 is CASSPTSTGTEQFF. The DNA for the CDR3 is TGTGCCAGCAGTCCAACCTCGACAGGGACTGAGCAGTTCTTC.

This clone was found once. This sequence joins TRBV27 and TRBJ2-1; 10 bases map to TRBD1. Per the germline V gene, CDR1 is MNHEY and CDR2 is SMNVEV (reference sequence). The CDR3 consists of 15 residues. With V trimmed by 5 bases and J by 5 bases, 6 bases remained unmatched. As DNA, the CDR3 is TGTGCCAGCAGTCCTGGGACAGGGGTCGACAATGAGCAGTTCTTC. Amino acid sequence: CASSPGTGVDNEQFF.

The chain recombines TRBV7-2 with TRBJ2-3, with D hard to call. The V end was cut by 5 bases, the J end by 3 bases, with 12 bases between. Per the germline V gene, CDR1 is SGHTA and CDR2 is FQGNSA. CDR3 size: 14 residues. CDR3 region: CASSDIHRTDTQYF. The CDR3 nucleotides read TGTGCCAGCAGCGACATACACAGAACAGATACGCAGTATTTT.

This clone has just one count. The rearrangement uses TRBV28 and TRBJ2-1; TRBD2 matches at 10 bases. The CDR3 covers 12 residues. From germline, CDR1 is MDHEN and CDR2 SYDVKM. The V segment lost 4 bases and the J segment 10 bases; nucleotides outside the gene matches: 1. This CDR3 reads CASSYSGREQFF. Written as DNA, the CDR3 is TGTGCCAGCAGTTATAGCGGGAGGGAGCAGTTCTTC.

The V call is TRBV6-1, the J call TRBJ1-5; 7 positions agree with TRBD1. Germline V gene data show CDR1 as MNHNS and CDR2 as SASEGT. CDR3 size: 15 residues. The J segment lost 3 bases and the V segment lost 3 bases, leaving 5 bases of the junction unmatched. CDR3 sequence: CASSEPQGNNQPQHF. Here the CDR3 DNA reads TGTGCCAGCAGTGAGCCACAGGGGAACAATCAGCCCCAGCATTTT.

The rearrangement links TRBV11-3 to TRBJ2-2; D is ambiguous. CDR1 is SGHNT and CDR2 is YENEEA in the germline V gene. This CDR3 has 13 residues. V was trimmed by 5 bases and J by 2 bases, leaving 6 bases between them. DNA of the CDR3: TGTGCCAGCAGCGCACTTAACACCGGGGAGCTGTTTTTT. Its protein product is CASSALNTGELFF.

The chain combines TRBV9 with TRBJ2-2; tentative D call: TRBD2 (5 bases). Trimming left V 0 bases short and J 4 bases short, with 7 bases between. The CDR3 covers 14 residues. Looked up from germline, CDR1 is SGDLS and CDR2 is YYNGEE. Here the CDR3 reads CASSVAGFTGELFF. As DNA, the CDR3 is TGTGCCAGCAGCGTAGCGGGGTTCACCGGGGAGCTGTTTTTT.

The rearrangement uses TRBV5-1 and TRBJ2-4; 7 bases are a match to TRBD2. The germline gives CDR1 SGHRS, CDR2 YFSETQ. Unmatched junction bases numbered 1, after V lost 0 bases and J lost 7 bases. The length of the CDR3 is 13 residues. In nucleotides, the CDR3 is TGCGCCAGCAGCTTGGAGGGAGGGAACATTCAGTACTTC. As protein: CASSLEGGNIQYF.

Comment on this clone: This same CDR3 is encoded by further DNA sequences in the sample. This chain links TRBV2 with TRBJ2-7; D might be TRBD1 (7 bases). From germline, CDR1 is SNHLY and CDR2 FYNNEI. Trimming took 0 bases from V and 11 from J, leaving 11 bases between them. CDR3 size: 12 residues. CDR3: CASSEAPGGKYF. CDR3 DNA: TGTGCCAGCAGTGAAGCCCCAGGGGGGAAGTACTTC. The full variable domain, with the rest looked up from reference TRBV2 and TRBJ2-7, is EPEVTQTPSHQVTQMGQEVILRCVPISNHLYFYWYRQILGQKVEFLVSFYNNEISEKSEIFDDQFSVERPDGSNFTLKIRSTKLEDSAMYFCASSEAPGGKYFGPGTRLTVT.

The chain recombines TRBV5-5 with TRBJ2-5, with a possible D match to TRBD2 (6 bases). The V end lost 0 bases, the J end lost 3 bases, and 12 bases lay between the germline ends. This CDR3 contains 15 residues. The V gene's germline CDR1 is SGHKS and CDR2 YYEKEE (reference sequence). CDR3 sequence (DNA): TGTGCCAGCAGCTTGGGGGGACTCAGGGAAGAGACCCAGTACTTC. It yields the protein CASSLGGLREETQYF.

This CDR3 reads CASSLEGLAGYNNEQFF. As DNA, the CDR3 is TGTGCCAGCAGCTTGGAAGGTCTAGCGGGGTACAACAATGAGCAGTTCTTC. The chain recombines TRBV5-4 with TRBJ2-1; 9 bases line up with TRBD2. J was trimmed by 5 bases and V by 0 bases; bases with no gene match: 9. The CDR3 is 17 amino acids. The germline CDR1 and CDR2 sequences are SGHNT and YYREEE (reference sequence).

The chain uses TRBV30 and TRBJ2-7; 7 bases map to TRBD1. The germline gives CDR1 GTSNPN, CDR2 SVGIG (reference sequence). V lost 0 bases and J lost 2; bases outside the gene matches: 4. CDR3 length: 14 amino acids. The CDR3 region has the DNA TGTGCCTGGAGTGTAGGGGGCTACGCCTACGAGCAGTACTTC. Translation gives CAWSVGGYAYEQYF. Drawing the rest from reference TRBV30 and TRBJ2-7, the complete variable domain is SQTIHQWPATLVQPVGSPLSLECTVEGTSNPNLYWYRQAAGRGLQLLFYSVGIGQISSEVPQNLSASRPQDRQFILSSKKLLLSDSGFYLCAWSVGGYAYEQYFGPGTRLTVT.